These 7 T cell receptor beta chains came from one sample sequenced in a study of T-cell memory formation after mild COVID-19. TCRdb processed the 5' RACE reads anew with MiXCR; each CDR3 protein has one entry. The sample has about 290,000 distinct CDR3 sequences; about a sixth are singletons. Material: PBMCs or a T cell subset sorted from them (not recorded which). The receptors shown here come from a man aged 18 to 29 who had mild COVID-19 (a few samples of this study predate the infection). Cell type and time point are not known.

This clonotype was recorded many times. The chain combines TRBV29-1 with TRBJ2-2, with unresolved D. The CDR3 sequence is 12 residues long. V was shortened by 2 bases and J by 4 bases, with 5 bases between the two germline ends. The V gene's germline CDR1 is SQVTM and CDR2 ANQGSEA. CDR3 coding DNA: TGCAGCGTTGAATCCGGCACCGGGGAGCTGTTTTTT. Protein: CSVESGTGELFF.

CDR3 nucleotide sequence: TGTGCCAGCAAACTCCTGGGGGCGGCTAACTATGGCTACACCTTC. Its translation is CASKLLGAANYGYTF. The chain carries TRBV12-3 or TRBV12-4 and TRBJ1-2; TRBD1 is a possible D gene (6 bases). The CDR3 runs to 15 residues. V shed 7 bases and J shed 0 bases, with 15 bases lying between them.

The chain employs TRBV10-2 and TRBJ2-5, with TRBD1 matching over 7 bases. Germline V gene lookup returns CDR1 WSHSY and CDR2 SAAADI. Trimming took 4 bases from V and 5 from J; bases not matched to a gene: 10. CDR3 length: 15 amino acids. CDR3 in amino acids: CASSALGQVGETQYF. In nucleotides, the CDR3 is TGCGCCAGCAGTGCCCTAGGACAGGTTGGGGAGACCCAGTACTTC.

This clonotype was seen a few times. J is TRBJ1-1 and V is TRBV5-5, with 10 bases identical to TRBD1. V shed 10 bases, J shed 1 base, and the junction held 13 bases outside the gene matches. The germline CDR1 and CDR2 sequences are SGHKS and YYEKEE (reference sequence). The CDR3 extends over 16 amino acids. CDR3 loop: CAAGMGQGSQNTEAFF. The CDR3 DNA follows: TGTGCCGCTGGGATGGGACAGGGGTCCCAGAACACTGAAGCTTTCTTT. Full variable domain (rest looked up from reference TRBV5-5 and TRBJ1-1): DAGVTQSPTHLIKTRGQQVTLRCSPISGHKSVSWYQQVLGQGPQFIFQYYEKEERGRGNFPDRFSARQFPNYSSELNVNALLLGDSALYLCAAGMGQGSQNTEAFFGQGTRLTVV.

The rearrangement uses TRBV7-6 and TRBJ1-1; unclear D gene. This CDR3 contains 12 residues. Germline CDR1 and CDR2: SGHVS and FNYEAQ. The CDR3 is CANRDFRTEAFF. DNA of the CDR3: TGTGCGAACCGGGATTTTCGGACTGAAGCTTTCTTT.

This clonotype was picked up many times. The J gene is TRBJ2-5, the V gene TRBV20-1, with 9 bases fitting TRBD2. Germline CDR1 DFQATT, CDR2 SNEGSKA (reference sequence). The CDR3 totals 14 residues. The CDR3 protein is CSAGTSPDGGTQYF. The CDR3 nucleotides read TGCAGCGCCGGGACTAGCCCTGATGGAGGGACCCAGTACTTC.

The genes are TRBV3-1 and TRBJ2-3, with D perhaps matching TRBD2 (7 bases). Germline CDR1 and CDR2: LGHDT and YNNKEL (reference sequence). CDR3 length: 18 amino acids. Trimming took off 3 bases at V and 6 bases at J, with 25 bases between the two ends. The CDR3 nucleotides are TGTGCCAGCAGCCACCAAGGGGGGGGACTAAAGGAGTCGGATACGCAGTATTTT. Translated: CASSHQGGGLKESDTQYF.